The 3 T cell receptor beta chains below all came from one sample that was sequenced in a study of T-cell reconstitution after alpha-beta-depleted transplantation in children. The TCRbeta library incorporated unique molecular identifiers. One entry per CDR3 protein, called by TCRdb with MiXCR from the PCR reads. Found here are roughly 350,000 distinct CDR3 sequences, 15% to 20% of them singletons; the top ten hold about 41%. The sample was PBMCs, mostly from graft donor cells, taken 360 days after TCRalphabeta/CD19-depleted stem cell transplant. The receptors stem from a male patient aged 2-15 years who had a stem cell transplant for acute lymphoblastic leukemia, so the T cells may come from the graft donor.

This clonotype appeared a few times. The V gene is TRBV5-1, the J gene TRBJ1-4; 7 bases align to TRBD1. Germline CDR1 and CDR2: SGHRS and YFSETQ. Losses at the gene ends were 4 bases for V and 8 bases for J; bases not matched to a gene: 20. CDR3 length: 18 amino acids. The CDR3 is CASSPGTTGAQPEEKLFF. The CDR3 DNA is TGCGCCAGCAGCCCGGGTACCACAGGGGCCCAGCCGGAGGAAAAACTGTTTTTT.

This clonotype was seen only a few times. V gene TRBV7-3 combines with J gene TRBJ2-6; 15 bases are a match to TRBD2. The CDR3 covers 19 residues. Germline-derived CDR1 and CDR2 are SGHTA and FQGTGA. Trimming removed 2 bases from V and 1 base from J; junction bases left unmatched: 3. CDR3 DNA: TGTGCCAGCAGCTTAGTCGGGACTAGCGGGAGGTCTGGGGCCAACGTCCTGACTTTC. Translation: CASSLVGTSGRSGANVLTF.

V and J are TRBV7-9 and TRBJ2-5; 7 bases agree with TRBD1. The CDR3 has 13 amino acids. CDR1 and CDR2 from the germline V gene are SEHNR and FQNEAQ (reference sequence). V shed 1 base and J 13 bases; nucleotides not matched to a gene: 9. CDR3 sequence reads: CASSLDRGIPWYF. CDR3 nucleotides: TGTGCCAGCAGCTTAGACAGGGGTATACCTTGGTACTTC.